These 12 T cell receptor beta chains came from one sample sequenced in a study of radiotherapy plus CTLA-4 blockade in lung cancer. Generated by immunoSEQ multiplex PCR, the TCRdb table keeps only in-frame clones and is missing some. The sample carries about 87,000 clones, approximately 86% recorded once. The sample consisted of peripheral blood, taken from a patient treated with radiotherapy plus ipilimumab. These receptors came from a human donor with non-small cell lung cancer that progressed on radiotherapy plus ipilimumab.

The V gene is TRBV19, the J gene TRBJ2-7; perhaps D is TRBD1 or TRBD2 (5 bases each). This CDR3 has 13 residues. The germline CDR1 and CDR2 sequences are LNHDA and SQIVND (reference sequence). V shed 8 bases and J shed 2 bases, with 13 bases lying between them. The CDR3 loop is CASSGTATYEQYF. DNA for the CDR3: TGTGCCAGTTCCGGGACGGCGACCTACGAGCAGTACTTC. Drawing the rest from reference TRBV19 and TRBJ2-7, the complete variable domain is DGGITQSPKYLFRKEGQNVTLSCEQNLNHDAMYWYRQDPGQGLRLIYYSQIVNDFQKGDIAEGYSVSREKKESFPLTVTSAQKNPTAFYLCASSGTATYEQYFGPGTRLTVT.

The chain carries TRBV7-9 and TRBJ1-3; 8 bases line up with TRBD1. After removal of 1 base from V and 3 bases from J, the junction contained 8 bases not matched to a gene. Germline CDR1 reads SEHNR; CDR2 reads FQNEAQ (reference sequence). This CDR3 is 17 amino acids long. CDR3 sequence reads: CASSLGTGWDYGNTIYF. DNA of the CDR3: TGTGCCAGCAGCTTAGGGACAGGGTGGGACTATGGAAACACCATATATTTT. The full variable domain, rest sourced from reference TRBV7-9 and TRBJ1-3, is DTGVSQNPRHKITKRGQNVTFRCDPISEHNRLYWYRQTLGQGPEFLTYFQNEAQLEKSRLLSDRFSAERPKGSFSTLEIQRTEQGDSAMYLCASSLGTGWDYGNTIYFGEGSWLTVV.

This clone was seen just once. This rearrangement joins TRBV5-6 to TRBJ2-1; 8 nucleotides match TRBD1. CDR1 is SGHDT and CDR2 is YYEEEE in the germline V gene. V shed 0 bases and J 3 bases; nucleotides not matched to a gene: 2. The CDR3 length is 15 residues. CDR3 sequence: CASSLDDRGYNEQFF. The CDR3 DNA sequence: TGTGCCAGCAGCTTGGATGACAGGGGCTACAATGAGCAGTTCTTC.

The V gene is TRBV28, the J gene TRBJ1-2; TRBD1 matches at 10 bases. This CDR3 is 15 amino acids long. Per germline, CDR1 MDHEN and CDR2 SYDVKM. The V gene end was trimmed by 5 bases and the J gene end by 7 bases; junction bases not matched to a gene: 10. CDR3 sequence (DNA): TGTGCCAGCAGTCGACCCGGGACAGGGGTCTTTGGCTACACCTTC. It yields the protein CASSRPGTGVFGYTF.

The chain employs TRBV5-6 and TRBJ1-1; no clear D gene. V lost 0 bases, J lost 7 bases, and 4 bases lay in between. This CDR3 comprises 11 residues. Germline V CDR1 and CDR2: SGHDT, YYEEEE. The CDR3, as DNA: TGTGCCAGCAGCTTGGGGGGTGAAGCTTTCTTT. It encodes CASSLGGEAFF.

The CDR3 loop is CASSLGLLTGELFF. The CDR3 nucleotides are TGTGCCAGCAGCTTAGGGTTACTCACCGGGGAGCTGTTTTTT. The rearrangement uses TRBV7-2 and TRBJ2-2; the D is unclear. This CDR3 is 14 amino acids long. V shed 1 base and J shed 4 bases, with 7 bases lying between them. Looked up from germline, CDR1 is SGHTA and CDR2 is FQGNSA.

The chain uses TRBV5-1 and TRBJ2-6; no clear D gene. The CDR3 is made up of 17 amino acids. Germline CDR1 and CDR2: SGHRS and YFSETQ. Trimming took off 0 bases at V and 0 bases at J, with 10 bases between the two ends. CDR3 sequence (DNA): TGCGCCAGCAGCTTGGTCGGTCCCCTCTCTGGGGCCAACGTCCTGACTTTC. It encodes CASSLVGPLSGANVLTF.

J is TRBJ1-2 and V is TRBV28, with a tentative D call TRBD1 (6 bases). V shed 3 bases and J shed 4 bases, with 12 bases lying between them. The V gene's germline CDR1 is MDHEN and CDR2 SYDVKM. The CDR3 sequence is 14 residues long. The CDR3 spells CASSFGRGGYGYTF. CDR3 bases: TGTGCCAGCAGTTTCGGCAGGGGCGGCTATGGCTACACCTTC.

The J gene is TRBJ2-1, the V gene TRBV10-3; the match to TRBD2 covers 9 bases. V dropped 3 bases and J dropped 7; count of bases not matched to a gene: 7. Looked up from germline, CDR1 is ENHRY and CDR2 is SYGVKD. CDR3 size: 15 residues. CDR3 residues: CAISEFQRGENEQFF. The CDR3 coding sequence is TGTGCCATCAGTGAATTCCAGCGGGGGGAGAATGAGCAGTTCTTC.

The chain joins TRBV5-1 to TRBJ1-4, with D possibly matching TRBD1 (6 bases). Germline V gene lookup returns CDR1 SGHRS and CDR2 YFSETQ. There are 14 residues in the CDR3. V shed 1 base and J shed 5 bases, with 9 bases lying between them. Written as DNA, the CDR3 is TGCGCCAGCAGCTTGTCAGGACAGAATGAAAAACTGTTTTTT. Translating it yields CASSLSGQNEKLFF.

The chain uses TRBV5-1 and TRBJ2-2; D might be TRBD2 (6 bases). V was clipped by 0 bases and J by 1 base, with 10 bases between them. CDR3 length: 16 residues. Germline V gene lookup returns CDR1 SGHRS and CDR2 YFSETQ. The CDR3 coding sequence is TGCGCCAGCAGCTTGGTTATTAGCGGGAACACCGGGGAGCTGTTTTTT. It encodes CASSLVISGNTGELFF.

The chain combines TRBV19 with TRBJ2-3; TRBD2 matches at 14 bases. This CDR3 is 17 amino acids long. Germline assignment: CDR1 LNHDA and CDR2 SQIVND (reference sequence). Germline trimming cut 6 bases from V and 5 bases from J; bases unmatched to any gene: 10. For the CDR3, the DNA is TGTGCCAGTAGCCCCTCGGGACTAGCGGGAGTTGTAGATACGCAGTATTTT. It is translated as CASSPSGLAGVVDTQYF.